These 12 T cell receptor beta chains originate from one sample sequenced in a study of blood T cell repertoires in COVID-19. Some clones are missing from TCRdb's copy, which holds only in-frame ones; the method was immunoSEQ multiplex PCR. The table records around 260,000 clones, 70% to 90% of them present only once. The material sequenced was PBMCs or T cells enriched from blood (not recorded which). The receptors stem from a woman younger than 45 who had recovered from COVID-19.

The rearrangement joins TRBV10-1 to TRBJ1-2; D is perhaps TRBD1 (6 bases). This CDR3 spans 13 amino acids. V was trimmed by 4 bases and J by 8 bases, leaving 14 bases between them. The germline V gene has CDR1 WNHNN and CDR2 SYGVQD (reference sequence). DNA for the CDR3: TGCGCCAGCAGTGGGGGGCCCCTGAAGGGCTACACCTTC. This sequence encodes CASSGGPLKGYTF.

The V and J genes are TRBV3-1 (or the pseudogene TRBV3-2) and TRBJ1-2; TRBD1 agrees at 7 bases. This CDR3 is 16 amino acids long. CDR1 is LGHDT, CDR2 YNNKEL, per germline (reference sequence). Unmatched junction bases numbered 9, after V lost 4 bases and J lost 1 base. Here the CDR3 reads CASSPALTGVNYGYTF. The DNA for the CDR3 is TGTGCCAGCAGCCCCGCGCTCACAGGGGTTAACTATGGCTACACCTTC.

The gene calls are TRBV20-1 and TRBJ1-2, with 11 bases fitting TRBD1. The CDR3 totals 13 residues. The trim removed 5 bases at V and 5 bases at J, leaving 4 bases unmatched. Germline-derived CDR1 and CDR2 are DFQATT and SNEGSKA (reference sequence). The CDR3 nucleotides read TGCAGTGCTGGTGGGACAGGGGGTTATGGCTACACCTTC. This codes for CSAGGTGGYGYTF.

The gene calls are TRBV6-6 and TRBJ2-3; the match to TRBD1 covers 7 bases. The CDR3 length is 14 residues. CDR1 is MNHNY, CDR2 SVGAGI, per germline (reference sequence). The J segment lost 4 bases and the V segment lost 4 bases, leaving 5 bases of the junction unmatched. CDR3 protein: CASSSRQGPDTQYF. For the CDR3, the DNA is TGTGCCAGCAGTTCGCGACAGGGCCCAGATACGCAGTATTTT.

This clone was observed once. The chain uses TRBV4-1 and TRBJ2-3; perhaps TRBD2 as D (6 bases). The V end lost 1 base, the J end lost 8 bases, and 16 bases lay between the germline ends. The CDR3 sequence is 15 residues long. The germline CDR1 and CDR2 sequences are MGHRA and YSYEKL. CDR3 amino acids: CASSQVPGLGGTQYF. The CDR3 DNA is TGCGCCAGCAGCCAAGTGCCGGGACTCGGGGGTACGCAGTATTTT.

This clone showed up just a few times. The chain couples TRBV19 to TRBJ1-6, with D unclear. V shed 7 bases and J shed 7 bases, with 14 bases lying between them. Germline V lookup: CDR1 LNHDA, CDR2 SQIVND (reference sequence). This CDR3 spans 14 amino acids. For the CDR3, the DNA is TGTGCCAGTACCTTGGGCCAGGCAAATTCACCCCTCCACTTT. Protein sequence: CASTLGQANSPLHF.

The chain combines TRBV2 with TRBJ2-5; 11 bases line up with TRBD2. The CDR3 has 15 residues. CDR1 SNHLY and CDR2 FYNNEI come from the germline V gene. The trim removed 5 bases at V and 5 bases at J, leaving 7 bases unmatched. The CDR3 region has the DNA TGTGCCAGCAGTAAGGCTAGCGGGGGGTGGGAGACCCAGTACTTC. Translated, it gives CASSKASGGWETQYF.

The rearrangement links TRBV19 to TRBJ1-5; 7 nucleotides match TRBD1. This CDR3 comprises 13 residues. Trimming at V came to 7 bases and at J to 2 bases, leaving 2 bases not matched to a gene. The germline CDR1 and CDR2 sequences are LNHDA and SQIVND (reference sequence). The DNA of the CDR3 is TGTGCCAGTAATGACAGGGGCAATCAGCCCCAGCATTTT. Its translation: CASNDRGNQPQHF. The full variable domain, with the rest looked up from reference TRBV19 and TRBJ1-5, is DGGITQSPKYLFRKEGQNVTLSCEQNLNHDAMYWYRQDPGQGLRLIYYSQIVNDFQKGDIAEGYSVSREKKESFPLTVTSAQKNPTAFYLCASNDRGNQPQHFGDGTRLSIL.

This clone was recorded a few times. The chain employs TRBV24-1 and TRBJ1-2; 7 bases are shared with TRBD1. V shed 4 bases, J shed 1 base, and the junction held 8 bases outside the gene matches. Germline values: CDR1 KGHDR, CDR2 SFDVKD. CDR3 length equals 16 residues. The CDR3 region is CATSDPSGTVNYGYTF. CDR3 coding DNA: TGTGCCACCAGTGACCCCTCCGGGACAGTTAACTATGGCTACACCTTC.

The CDR3 bases are TGTGCCAGCAGCGCGTCTCCCCGCTACGAGCAGTACTTC. Amino acid sequence: CASSASPRYEQYF. V is TRBV5-5 and J is TRBJ2-7; D call uncertain. The V gene's germline CDR1 is SGHKS and CDR2 YYEKEE (reference sequence). There are 13 residues in the CDR3. Trimming shortened V by 4 bases and J by 3 bases, and 11 bases separated the two germline ends.

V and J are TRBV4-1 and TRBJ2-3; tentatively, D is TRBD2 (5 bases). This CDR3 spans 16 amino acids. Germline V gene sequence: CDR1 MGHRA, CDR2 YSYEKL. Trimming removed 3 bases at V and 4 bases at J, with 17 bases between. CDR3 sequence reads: CASSQQGGPQADTQYF. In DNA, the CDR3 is TGCGCCAGCAGCCAGCAAGGCGGGCCCCAGGCAGATACGCAGTATTTT.

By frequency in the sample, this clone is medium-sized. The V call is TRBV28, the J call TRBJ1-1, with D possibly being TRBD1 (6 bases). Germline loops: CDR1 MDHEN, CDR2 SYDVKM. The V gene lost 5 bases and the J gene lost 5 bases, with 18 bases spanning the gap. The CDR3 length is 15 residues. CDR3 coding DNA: TGTGCCAGCAGTCGACGACCAGGGGTCGGGACTGAAGCTTTCTTT. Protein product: CASSRRPGVGTEAFF.